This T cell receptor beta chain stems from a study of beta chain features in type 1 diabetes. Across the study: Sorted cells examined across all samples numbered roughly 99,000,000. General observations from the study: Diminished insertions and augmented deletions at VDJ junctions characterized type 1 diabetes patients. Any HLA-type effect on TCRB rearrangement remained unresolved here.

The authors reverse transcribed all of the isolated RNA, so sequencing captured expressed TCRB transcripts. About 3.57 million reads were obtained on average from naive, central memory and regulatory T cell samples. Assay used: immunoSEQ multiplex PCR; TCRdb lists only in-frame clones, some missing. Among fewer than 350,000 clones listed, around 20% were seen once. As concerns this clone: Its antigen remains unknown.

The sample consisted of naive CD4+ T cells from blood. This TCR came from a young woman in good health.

CDR3 residues: CASSLAMVASGGELFF. CDR3 in DNA: TGTGCCAGCAGCTTAGCGATGGTAGCGAGTGGCGGGGAGCTGTTTTTT. V gene TRBV7-2 combines with J gene TRBJ2-2; maybe TRBD2 (5 bases). Germline CDR1 is SGHTA and CDR2 is FQGNSA. V lost 0 bases to trimming and J lost 7 bases, with 15 bases between them. The CDR3 has 16 residues.